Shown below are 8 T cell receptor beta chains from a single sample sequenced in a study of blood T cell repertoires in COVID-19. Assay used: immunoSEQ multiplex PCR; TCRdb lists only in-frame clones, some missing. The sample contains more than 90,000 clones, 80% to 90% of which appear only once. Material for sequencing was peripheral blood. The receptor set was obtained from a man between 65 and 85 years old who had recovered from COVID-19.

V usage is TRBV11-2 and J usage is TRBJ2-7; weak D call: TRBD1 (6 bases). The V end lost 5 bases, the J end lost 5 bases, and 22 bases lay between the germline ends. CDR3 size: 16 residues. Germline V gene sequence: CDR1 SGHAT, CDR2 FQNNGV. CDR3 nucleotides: TGTGCCAGCAGCCTCAGGGGCCGCCAAGAGTTCCACGAGCAGTACTTC. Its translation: CASSLRGRQEFHEQYF.

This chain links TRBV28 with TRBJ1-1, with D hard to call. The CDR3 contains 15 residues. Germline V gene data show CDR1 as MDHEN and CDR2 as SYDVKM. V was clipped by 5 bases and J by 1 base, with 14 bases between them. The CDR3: CASSTLPQRNTEAFF. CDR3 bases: TGTGCCAGCAGTACCTTACCTCAGCGGAACACTGAAGCTTTCTTT.

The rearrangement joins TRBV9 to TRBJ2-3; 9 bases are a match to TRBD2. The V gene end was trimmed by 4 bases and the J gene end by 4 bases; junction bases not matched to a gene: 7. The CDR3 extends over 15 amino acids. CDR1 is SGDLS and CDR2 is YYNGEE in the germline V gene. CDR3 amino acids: CASSPWRGGADTQYF. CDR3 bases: TGTGCCAGCAGCCCATGGCGGGGGGGCGCAGATACGCAGTATTTT.

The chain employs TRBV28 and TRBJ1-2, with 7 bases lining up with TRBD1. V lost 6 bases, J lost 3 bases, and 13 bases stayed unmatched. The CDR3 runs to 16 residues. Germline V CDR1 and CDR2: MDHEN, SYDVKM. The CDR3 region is CASRLRGQTQDYGYTF. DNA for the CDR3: TGTGCCAGCAGACTTAGGGGACAGACACAGGACTATGGCTACACCTTC.

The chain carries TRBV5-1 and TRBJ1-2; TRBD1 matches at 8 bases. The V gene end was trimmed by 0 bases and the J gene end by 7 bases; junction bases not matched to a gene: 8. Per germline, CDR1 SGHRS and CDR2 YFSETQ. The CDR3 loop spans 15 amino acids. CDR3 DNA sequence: TGCGCCAGCAGCTTGGGGGTGGGGACAGGCCGTGGCTACACCTTC. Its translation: CASSLGVGTGRGYTF. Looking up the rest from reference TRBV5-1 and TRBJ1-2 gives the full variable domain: KAGVTQTPRYLIKTRGQQVTLSCSPISGHRSVSWYQQTPGQGLQFLFEYFSETQRNKGNFPGRFSGRQFSNSRSEMNVSTLELGDSALYLCASSLGVGTGRGYTFGSGTRLTVV.

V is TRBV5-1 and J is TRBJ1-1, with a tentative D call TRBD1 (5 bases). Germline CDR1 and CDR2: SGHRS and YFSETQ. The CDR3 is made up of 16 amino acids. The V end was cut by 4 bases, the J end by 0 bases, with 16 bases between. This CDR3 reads CASSRSLGGMNTEAFF. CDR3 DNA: TGCGCCAGCAGCCGTTCTCTTGGGGGGATGAACACTGAAGCTTTCTTT.

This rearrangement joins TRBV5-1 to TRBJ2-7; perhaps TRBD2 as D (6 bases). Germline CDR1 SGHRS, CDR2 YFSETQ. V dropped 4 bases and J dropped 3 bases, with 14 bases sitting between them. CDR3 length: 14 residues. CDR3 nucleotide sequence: TGCGCCAGCAGCAGGCGGGACTTGAACTACGAGCAGTACTTC. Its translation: CASSRRDLNYEQYF. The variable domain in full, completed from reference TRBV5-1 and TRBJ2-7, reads KAGVTQTPRYLIKTRGQQVTLSCSPISGHRSVSWYQQTPGQGLQFLFEYFSETQRNKGNFPGRFSGRQFSNSRSEMNVSTLELGDSALYLCASSRRDLNYEQYFGPGTRLTVT.

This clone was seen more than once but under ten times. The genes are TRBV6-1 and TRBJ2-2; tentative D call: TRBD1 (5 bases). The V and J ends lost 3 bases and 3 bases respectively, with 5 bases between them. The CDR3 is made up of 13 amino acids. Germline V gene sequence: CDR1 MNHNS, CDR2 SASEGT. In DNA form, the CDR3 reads TGTGCCAGCAGTGACAGGGACACCGGGGAGCTGTTTTTT. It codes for CASSDRDTGELFF.